What follows are 29 T cell receptor beta chains derived from one specimen sequenced in a study of HIV-infected patients and healthy controls. cDNA was made from approximately 0.55 ug RNA using alpha and beta constant primers. Each of the alpha and beta chains got its own library through chain-specific third strand synthesis with indices. A single record per CDR3 protein comes from TCRdb applying MiXCR to the 5' RACE reads. The sample has thousands of distinct CDR3 sequences, roughly 6% seen once; the top ten hold approximately 7.7%. No cell fractionation was done, so the repertoire covers all unsorted peripheral blood T cells. The specimen was blood. These TCRs come from an adult in good health.

Many counts were recorded for this clonotype. This chain links TRBV28 with TRBJ2-1; TRBD1 aligns across 9 bases. Germline CDR1 and CDR2: MDHEN and SYDVKM. The CDR3 consists of 14 residues. V lost 5 bases, J lost 4 bases, and 3 bases stayed unmatched. The CDR3 bases are TGTGCCAGCAGTAAAGACAGGGGGTACAATGAGCAGTTCTTC. Translated, it gives CASSKDRGYNEQFF.

This clonotype qualifies as medium-sized (0.01 to 0.1%). The V gene is TRBV28, the J gene TRBJ2-3, with no clear D. V lost 2 bases and J 3 bases, leaving 6 bases between the germline ends. The germline CDR1 and CDR2 sequences are MDHEN and SYDVKM. The CDR3 sequence is 13 residues long. CDR3 loop: CASSLPGTDTQYF. For the CDR3, the DNA is TGTGCCAGCAGTTTACCCGGGACAGATACGCAGTATTTT.

This clonotype was recorded at least ten times. V gene TRBV10-3 combines with J gene TRBJ2-2; D is unclear. The CDR3 runs 11 residues. Germline loops: CDR1 ENHRY, CDR2 SYGVKD. V lost 7 bases, J lost 7 bases, and 7 bases lay in between. The CDR3 DNA sequence: TGTGCCATCAAGGGTGGCGGGGAGCTGTTTTTT. The encoded protein is CAIKGGGELFF.

This clonotype is deemed medium-sized (0.01 to 0.1%). The chain carries TRBV6-5 and TRBJ2-1; D is unclear. The CDR3 is 17 amino acids. V lost 6 bases and J lost 5, with 23 bases in between. The germline V gene has CDR1 MNHEY and CDR2 SVGAGI. The CDR3 DNA reads TGTGCCAGCAGCAATGGCTGGCTCCCCTCTTCAGACAATGAGCAGTTCTTC. Translating gives CASSNGWLPSSDNEQFF.

This clonotype is categorized as medium-sized. This chain joins TRBV7-2 and TRBJ1-2, with D unclear. Germline V gives CDR1 SGHTA, CDR2 FQGNSA. V was pared by 5 bases and J by 1 base, with 2 bases between. The CDR3 extends over 11 amino acids. CDR3 sequence reads: CASSLNYGYTF. The CDR3 DNA sequence: TGTGCCAGCAGCCTTAACTATGGCTACACCTTC.

This clonotype was counted a few times. J is TRBJ2-3 and V is TRBV7-9; 12 bases are a match to TRBD2. V shed 5 bases and J 6 bases; nucleotides not matched to a gene: 9. Germline V gives CDR1 SEHNR, CDR2 FQNEAQ (reference sequence). CDR3 size: 16 residues. CDR3 residues: CASSRLAGAPGDTQYF. The CDR3 nucleotides read TGTGCCAGCAGCCGACTAGCGGGAGCCCCAGGTGATACGCAGTATTTT.

CDR3 protein: CASSPPGANSPLHF. CDR3 DNA sequence: TGTGCCAGTAGTCCTCCGGGGGCAAATTCACCCCTCCACTTT. The V gene is TRBV19, the J gene TRBJ1-6; a possible D gene is TRBD1 (6 bases). The V gene's germline CDR1 is LNHDA and CDR2 SQIVND (reference sequence). Deletions cut 5 bases from V and 7 bases from J, with 12 bases between. The CDR3 length is 14 residues.

This clonotype was seen ten or more times. The chain carries TRBV12-3 or TRBV12-4 and TRBJ1-5, with D tentatively TRBD1 (6 bases). V was cut by 2 bases and J by 4 bases, with 6 bases left in between. This CDR3 has 13 amino acids. In nucleotides, the CDR3 is TGTGCCAGCAGTTTAAGGGGGAATCAGCCCCAGCATTTT. Translation: CASSLRGNQPQHF.

This clonotype was observed a handful of times. The chain joins TRBV9 to TRBJ1-3; no clear D. The V gene's germline CDR1 is SGDLS and CDR2 YYNGEE. The CDR3 covers 15 residues. The V end lost 3 bases, the J end lost 0 bases, and 10 bases lay between the germline ends. CDR3 coding DNA: TGTGCCAGCAGCGCCTATTCGAGCTCTGGAAACACCATATATTTT. Encoded protein: CASSAYSSSGNTIYF.

This clonotype was detected ten times or more. This sequence joins TRBV7-2 and TRBJ2-7; D is uncertain. The CDR3 has 11 residues. V lost 4 bases, J lost 3 bases, and 4 bases lay in between. Germline V gene sequence: CDR1 SGHTA, CDR2 FQGNSA. As DNA, the CDR3 is TGTGCCAGCAGCTCCATCTACGAGCAGTACTTC. Translated: CASSSIYEQYF.

V and J are TRBV6-1 and TRBJ1-4; possible D gene TRBD1, 5 bases. V was trimmed by 8 bases and J by 7 bases, leaving 17 bases between them. The CDR3 spans 14 residues. Per the germline V gene, CDR1 is MNHNS and CDR2 is SASEGT. DNA for the CDR3: TGTGCCAGCCGGGACGCCGGTGTTGGTGAAAAACTGTTTTTT. It is translated as CASRDAGVGEKLFF.

This clonotype appeared a few times. The chain employs TRBV28 and TRBJ1-6; D remains ambiguous. The CDR3 loop spans 15 amino acids. V shed 5 bases and J shed 9 bases, with 17 bases lying between them. Looked up from germline, CDR1 is MDHEN and CDR2 is SYDVKM. The CDR3, as DNA: TGTGCCAGCAGTGGCGGGATAGCCTGGGGTTCACCCCTCCACTTT. Protein sequence: CASSGGIAWGSPLHF.

In its sample, this clonotype was seen many times. V and J are TRBV5-4 and TRBJ1-4, with D uncertain. Trimming shortened V by 1 base and J by 8 bases, and 12 bases separated the two germline ends. This CDR3 has 14 amino acids. Germline CDR1 SGHNT, CDR2 YYREEE (reference sequence). CDR3: CASSLSGQPEKLFF. The CDR3 DNA reads TGTGCCAGCAGCTTGAGTGGGCAGCCCGAAAAACTGTTTTTT.

The chain recombines TRBV7-9 with TRBJ1-6; possibly TRBD1 for D (5 bases). V dropped 1 base and J dropped 7 bases, with 8 bases sitting between them. The CDR3 sequence is 14 residues long. Germline loops: CDR1 SEHNR, CDR2 FQNEAQ (reference sequence). CDR3 coding DNA: TGTGCCAGCAGCTTAGACCCAGGGAATTCACCCCTCCACTTT. It specifies CASSLDPGNSPLHF.

This clonotype showed up many times. The chain is built from TRBV20-1 and TRBJ2-1, with a tentative D call TRBD2 (7 bases). The CDR3 is 15 amino acids. Germline CDR1 reads DFQATT; CDR2 reads SNEGSKA (reference sequence). V lost 4 bases to trimming and J lost 4 bases, with 17 bases between them. The CDR3 loop reads CSAIRFGGPYNEQFF. The CDR3 region has the DNA TGCAGTGCTATCCGCTTCGGGGGGCCTTACAATGAGCAGTTCTTC.

In this sample, this clonotype turned up many times. The chain recombines TRBV7-2 with TRBJ1-6; 9 bases are shared with TRBD1. Trimming removed 5 bases from V and 0 bases from J; junction bases left unmatched: 11. The CDR3 spans 19 residues. Germline values: CDR1 SGHTA, CDR2 FQGNSA. CDR3 residues: CASSRRDRVVFSYNSPLHF. CDR3 bases: TGTGCCAGCAGCCGCCGGGACAGGGTAGTATTCTCCTATAATTCACCCCTCCACTTT.

By frequency in the sample, this clonotype is medium-sized (0.01 to 0.1%). The rearrangement uses TRBV2 and TRBJ2-1; D remains unclear. Per germline, CDR1 SNHLY and CDR2 FYNNEI. The CDR3 is 13 amino acids. V lost 6 bases, J lost 4 bases, and 10 bases lay in between. This chain's CDR3 is CASSTDPYNEQFF. The CDR3 DNA reads TGTGCCAGCAGCACAGACCCATACAATGAGCAGTTCTTC. Full variable domain (rest looked up from reference TRBV2 and TRBJ2-1): EPEVTQTPSHQVTQMGQEVILRCVPISNHLYFYWYRQILGQKVEFLVSFYNNEISEKSEIFDDQFSVERPDGSNFTLKIRSTKLEDSAMYFCASSTDPYNEQFFGPGTRLTVL.

V is TRBV4-3 and J is TRBJ2-7; 8 bases map to TRBD1. This CDR3 is built from 18 residues. The ends lost 4 bases at V and 2 bases at J; junction bases unmatched: 16. CDR1 and CDR2 from the germline V gene are LGHNA and YSLEER. The CDR3 sequence: CASSLKGLTGGPTYEQYF. In DNA, the CDR3 is TGCGCCAGCAGCCTGAAGGGACTTACAGGGGGACCCACCTACGAGCAGTACTTC.

Concerning this clonotype: This clone may be a read error of a much larger clone one base away. This chain joins TRBV12-3 or TRBV12-4 and TRBJ1-6; 10 bases map to TRBD1. Trimming removed 5 bases from V and 10 bases from J; junction bases left unmatched: 8. This CDR3 has 15 amino acids. CDR3 in DNA: TGTGCCAGCAGTACGCGGACAGGGGGGGAATCACCCCTCCACTTT. Amino acid sequence: CASSTRTGGESPLHF.

This clonotype was observed at least ten times. This sequence joins TRBV14 and TRBJ1-1; D uncertain. The germline CDR1 and CDR2 sequences are SGHDN and FVKESK. CDR3 length: 13 amino acids. The ends were cut back, 4 bases at V and 3 bases at J, with 9 bases in the middle. The CDR3 DNA is TGTGCCAGCAGCCGCGAACAAGACACTGAAGCTTTCTTT. Translating it yields CASSREQDTEAFF.

By share of the sample, this clonotype is medium-sized (0.01 to 0.1%). The CDR3 DNA follows: TGCAGCGTTGATAAGGGACTGGATGGCTACACCTTC. Translating gives CSVDKGLDGYTF. The chain has TRBV29-1 and TRBJ1-2; the D gene is possibly TRBD1 (5 bases). V gave up 3 bases and J gave up 6 bases, with 11 bases separating them. Germline CDR1 SQVTM, CDR2 ANQGSEA. The CDR3 spans 12 residues.

Judged by abundance, this clonotype is medium-sized (0.01 to 0.1%). The V call is TRBV20-1, the J call TRBJ2-3, with a weak D call TRBD2 (6 bases). This CDR3 has 12 residues. CDR1 is DFQATT, CDR2 SNEGSKA, per germline (reference sequence). Deletions cut 8 bases from V and 0 bases from J, with 9 bases between. CDR3 sequence: CSSTRSTDTQYF. CDR3 sequence (DNA): TGCAGTTCGACTAGGAGCACAGATACGCAGTATTTT.

This clonotype rates as medium-sized. V and J are TRBV12-3 or TRBV12-4 and TRBJ2-7; the D is unclear. V was clipped by 6 bases and J by 4 bases, with 10 bases between them. The CDR3 has 12 residues. CDR3 sequence: CASSRGPYEQYF. The CDR3 bases are TGTGCCAGCAGCCGAGGACCGTACGAGCAGTACTTC.

This clonotype has a count of ten or more. This chain connects TRBV7-8 to TRBJ1-4, with TRBD1 matching 9 bases. CDR3 size: 16 residues. Germline values: CDR1 SGHVS, CDR2 FQNEAQ. Trimming took 4 bases from V and 6 from J; bases not matched to a gene: 9. The CDR3 protein is CASSSLNRGPDEKLFF. CDR3 DNA: TGTGCCAGCAGCTCCCTAAACAGGGGGCCGGATGAAAAACTGTTTTTT.

By share, this clonotype ranks as medium-sized. CDR3 coding DNA: TGTGCCAGTTGCCAACAGGGTCTGAGGTCAGATACGCAGTATTTT. It translates to CASCQQGLRSDTQYF. This sequence joins TRBV19 and TRBJ2-3; D perhaps matches TRBD1 (6 bases). Germline CDR1 is LNHDA and CDR2 is SQIVND (reference sequence). There are 15 residues in the CDR3. Trimming removed 8 bases at V and 4 bases at J, with 19 bases between.

This clonotype is deemed medium-sized. The rearrangement joins TRBV3-1 to TRBJ1-6, with D hard to call. Deletions cut 1 base from V and 17 bases from J, with 12 bases between. Germline CDR1 and CDR2: LGHDT and YNNKEL (reference sequence). The CDR3 has 12 amino acids. CDR3 amino acids: CASSQGPLGFHF. CDR3 in DNA: TGTGCCAGCAGCCAAGGACCCCTGGGCTTCCACTTT.

This clonotype is labeled as medium-sized (0.01 to 0.1%). The V call is TRBV12-3 or TRBV12-4, the J call TRBJ2-5; D is unresolved. The CDR3 covers 16 residues. V lost 5 bases, J lost 2 bases, and 18 bases lay in between. The CDR3 loop reads CASSENVAVRQETQYF. CDR3 in DNA: TGTGCCAGCAGTGAGAACGTGGCAGTAAGACAAGAGACCCAGTACTTC.

At least ten counts were recorded for this clonotype. The chain combines TRBV19 with TRBJ2-3, with TRBD2 matching over 9 bases. Germline assignment: CDR1 LNHDA and CDR2 SQIVND (reference sequence). With V trimmed by 4 bases and J by 2 bases, 4 bases remained unmatched. This CDR3 contains 15 residues. CDR3 protein: CASSNRLADTDTQYF. The CDR3 nucleotides read TGTGCCAGTAGTAACAGACTAGCGGACACAGATACGCAGTATTTT.

The chain employs TRBV29-1 and TRBJ2-3; D not resolved. Between the trimmed V and J ends, which lost 7 bases and 6 bases, there was a span of 17 bases. The CDR3 extends over 13 amino acids. Germline V gene lookup returns CDR1 SQVTM and CDR2 ANQGSEA. CDR3 loop: CSAYGPFADTQYF. CDR3 coding DNA: TGCAGCGCCTACGGCCCCTTTGCGGATACGCAGTATTTT.